These T cell receptor beta chains were read from a single sample in a study of vaccination and CD4 T cells after COVID-19. TCRdb redid the calling of the PCR reads with MiXCR, one entry per CDR3 protein. The sample has approximately 40,000 distinct CDR3 sequences, about 35% seen once. The input for sequencing was CD4+ T cells from blood, taken about 7 months after SARS-CoV-2 vaccination. The receptors here all came from a human donor who had recovered from COVID-19. Each CDR3 is given with its conserved first and last residue. D genes are given only for firm matches. Some rows have no size entry. The others give once, few or many, or a class for an expanded clone.

V gene	D gene	J gene	clone size	CDR3 protein	CDR3 DNA
TRBV7-2	.	TRBJ2-5	many	CASSLVTGLSSRTQYF	TGTGCCAGCAGCTTAGTCACCGGACTCTCCTCTAGGACCCAGTACTTC
TRBV20-1	.	TRBJ1-2	.	CSVGQTANYGYTF	TGCAGCGTTGGTCAGACGGCTAACTATGGCTACACCTTC
TRBV27	TRBD2	TRBJ2-1	.	CASSLTSGMYNEQFF	TGTGCCAGCAGTTTAACTAGCGGGATGTACAATGAGCAGTTCTTC
TRBV28	.	TRBJ2-2	.	CASSLWKQENTGELFF	TGTGCCAGCAGTTTATGGAAACAGGAGAACACCGGGGAGCTGTTTTTT
TRBV28	.	TRBJ2-5	.	CASSLWGNLTQYF	TGTGCCAGCAGTTTATGGGGTAACTTGACCCAGTACTTC
TRBV6-1	.	TRBJ1-6	few	CASSEAAGENSPLHF	TGTGCCAGCAGTGAAGCAGCAGGCGAGAATTCACCCCTCCACTTT
TRBV7-9	TRBD2	TRBJ2-5	few	CASSPASGETQYF	TGTGCCAGCAGCCCAGCTAGCGGGGAGACCCAGTACTTC
TRBV20-1	.	TRBJ2-7	.	CSARGERESSEQYF	TGCAGTGCTAGGGGTGAACGGGAGTCATCCGAGCAGTACTTC
TRBV20-1	TRBD1	TRBJ2-7	few	CSAPWTGLEQYF	TGCAGTGCTCCGTGGACAGGGCTCGAGCAGTACTTC
TRBV7-8	.	TRBJ2-1	.	CASGLATNYNEQFF	TGTGCCAGCGGGTTAGCGACAAACTACAATGAGCAGTTCTTC
TRBV2	.	TRBJ1-2	few	CASKGRSYGYTF	TGTGCCAGCAAGGGGAGATCCTATGGCTACACCTTC
TRBV19	.	TRBJ1-5	few	CASKDLGQPQHF	TGTGCCAGTAAGGACCTGGGTCAGCCCCAGCATTTT
TRBV27	.	TRBJ2-5	.	CASRERDRETQYF	TGTGCCAGCAGAGAGCGAGACCGAGAGACCCAGTACTTC
TRBV28	TRBD1	TRBJ1-2	.	CASSLIDRANYGYTF	TGTGCCAGCAGTTTAATTGACAGGGCTAACTATGGCTACACCTTC
TRBV6-7	.	TRBJ2-3	few	CASSTPGGTQYF	TGTGCCAGCAGTACCCCCGGGGGTACGCAGTATTTT
TRBV7-2	.	TRBJ2-7	.	CASSFLSGNEQYF	TGTGCCAGCAGCTTCCTTTCCGGGAACGAGCAGTACTTC
TRBV20-1	.	TRBJ2-3	.	CSARPTLWTDTQYF	TGCAGTGCTAGACCCACTTTGTGGACAGATACGCAGTATTTT
TRBV20-1	TRBD2	TRBJ2-7	once	CSARKGLARHYEQYF	TGCAGTGCTAGGAAGGGACTAGCGAGACACTACGAGCAGTACTTC
TRBV24-1	TRBD1	TRBJ2-7	.	CATSDSDRVSHEQYF	TGTGCCACCAGTGACTCCGACAGGGTTAGCCACGAGCAGTACTTC
TRBV7-3	TRBD1	TRBJ2-2	.	CASSRQGPLNTGELFF	TGTGCCAGCAGCCGACAGGGCCCCCTGAACACCGGGGAGCTGTTTTTT
TRBV7-2	TRBD2	TRBJ2-3	few	CASSLGTSGDTQYF	TGTGCCAGCAGCTTAGGGACTAGCGGTGATACGCAGTATTTT
TRBV7-9	TRBD1	TRBJ1-1	.	CASSLGGQTEAFF	TGTGCCAGCAGCTTAGGGGGACAGACTGAAGCTTTCTTT
TRBV7-9	TRBD2	TRBJ2-5	.	CASSRGFSSGRETQYF	TGTGCCAGCAGTCGGGGCTTTTCTAGCGGGAGAGAGACCCAGTACTTC
TRBV6-5	TRBD2	TRBJ2-1	.	CASSYTSGRAYNEQFF	TGTGCCAGCAGTTACACTAGCGGGAGAGCTTACAATGAGCAGTTCTTC
TRBV7-9	.	TRBJ2-5	few	CASSLSETQYF	TGTGCCAGCAGCTTATCCGAGACCCAGTACTTC
TRBV15	.	TRBJ2-1	.	CATSRVGGTYNEQFF	TGTGCCACCAGCAGAGTGGGCGGAACCTACAATGAGCAGTTCTTC
TRBV30	.	TRBJ1-5	.	CAWSGDSNQPQHF	TGTGCCTGGAGTGGGGACAGCAATCAGCCCCAGCATTTT
TRBV12-3/TRBV12-4	TRBD1	TRBJ1-2	.	CASRTGGAGYTF	TGTGCCAGCAGGACAGGGGGCGCTGGCTACACCTTC
TRBV7-9	.	TRBJ1-1	few	CASSSDGDTEAFF	TGTGCCAGCAGCTCAGACGGAGACACTGAAGCTTTCTTT
TRBV6-4	.	TRBJ1-5	few	CASTNSNQPQHF	TGTGCCAGCACCAATAGCAATCAGCCCCAGCATTTT
TRBV19	TRBD2	TRBJ2-5	.	CASRGLAGRQPETQYF	TGTGCCAGCAGGGGACTAGCGGGACGGCAACCAGAGACCCAGTACTTC
TRBV5-4	.	TRBJ1-1	.	CASSPRSGLAEAFF	TGTGCCAGCAGCCCGAGGTCCGGGTTGGCTGAAGCTTTCTTT
TRBV6-5	.	TRBJ2-7	few	CASSWLATSSYEQYF	TGTGCCAGCAGTTGGCTAGCGACAAGCTCCTACGAGCAGTACTTC
TRBV19	.	TRBJ2-3	.	CASSISPRQDTDTQYF	TGTGCCAGTAGTATTTCCCCCAGACAAGACACAGATACGCAGTATTTT
TRBV6-4	TRBD2	TRBJ2-3	many	CASSDGAGGTDTQYF	TGTGCCAGCAGTGACGGGGCGGGAGGCACAGATACGCAGTATTTT
TRBV19	.	TRBJ1-5	medium-sized	CASSTDRIGWNQPQHF	TGTGCCAGTAGTACCGACAGAATAGGGTGGAATCAGCCCCAGCATTTT
TRBV19	TRBD2	TRBJ2-7	few	CASSSRTSGTYEQYF	TGTGCCAGTAGTTCCCGGACTAGCGGCACCTACGAGCAGTACTTC
TRBV20-1	.	TRBJ1-1	.	CSARALTLGDTEAFF	TGCAGTGCTAGGGCCCTTACTCTGGGGGATACTGAAGCTTTCTTT
TRBV6-1	.	TRBJ1-5	few	CASKATGLSNQPQHF	TGTGCCAGCAAAGCTACAGGGCTTAGCAATCAGCCCCAGCATTTT
TRBV25-1	.	TRBJ1-2	.	CASRPDGNYGYTF	TGTGCCAGCAGACCCGACGGGAACTATGGCTACACCTTC
TRBV28	TRBD1	TRBJ2-5	.	CASSANRGLIVTQYF	TGTGCCAGCAGTGCCAACAGGGGGCTAATTGTGACCCAGTACTTC
TRBV7-9	.	TRBJ1-1	few	CASSRVLNTEAFF	TGTGCCAGCAGTCGCGTATTGAACACTGAAGCTTTCTTT